Listed here are 32 T cell receptor beta chains from one sample, sequenced in a study of CD8+ T cells in alopecia areata. Treatment: oral pan-JAK inhibitor, 5-10 mg twice daily. Extracted RNA was reverse transcribed into cDNA, the sequencing template. The repertoire was sequenced with immunoSEQ multiplex PCR; TCRdb's copy has only in-frame clones and lacks some. Of fewer than 250,000 clones detected, 60% appear once; the ten largest clones hold approximately 0.7%. This material consisted of CD4+ T cells sorted from blood, taken at week 4, from a patient treated with tofacitinib. These receptors came from a human donor with alopecia areata.

This clone was detected only a few times. The V and J genes are TRBV25-1 and TRBJ2-1, with D possibly called TRBD1 or TRBD2 (7 bases each). The germline V and J ends were trimmed by 7 bases and 6 bases, with 22 bases remaining between them. CDR3 length equals 16 residues. Germline loops: CDR1 MGHDK, CDR2 SYGVNS. The CDR3 DNA reads TGTGCCAGCACTCCCACGGGGGGCAGGGGGATCAATGAGCAGTTCTTC. Protein sequence: CASTPTGGRGINEQFF.

This chain uses TRBV9 with TRBJ1-1; D remains ambiguous. Germline V gene data show CDR1 as SGDLS and CDR2 as YYNGEE. The CDR3 totals 12 residues. V was clipped by 0 bases and J by 10 bases, with 10 bases between them. The CDR3 DNA sequence: TGTGCCAGCAGCGTAGCTGAGGGCGGAGCTTTCTTT. Translated: CASSVAEGGAFF.

This chain connects TRBV5-4 to TRBJ1-1; unclear D gene. Germline lookup yields CDR1 SGHNT and CDR2 YYREEE (reference sequence). The CDR3 consists of 14 residues. V lost 5 bases and J lost 1, with 12 bases in between. The CDR3 DNA is TGTGCCAGCAGTCGGACCCCGGGGAACACTGAAGCTTTCTTT. Protein sequence: CASSRTPGNTEAFF.

The J gene is TRBJ2-7, the V gene TRBV6-5; a possible D gene is TRBD2 (6 bases). The CDR3 length is 16 residues. Germline loops: CDR1 MNHEY, CDR2 SVGAGI. V lost 2 bases, J lost 2 bases, and 16 bases lay in between. As DNA, the CDR3 is TGTGCCAGCAGTTACAGGCGGGGAACCGTGACCTACGAGCAGTACTTC. Its translation is CASSYRRGTVTYEQYF.

J is TRBJ2-1 and V is TRBV30; 7 bases line up with TRBD2. The junction had 5 bases not matched to a gene; V was cut back by 1 base and J by 5 bases. The CDR3 consists of 14 residues. Germline V gene sequence: CDR1 GTSNPN, CDR2 SVGIG (reference sequence). In DNA form, the CDR3 reads TGTGCCTGGAGTGCCCGACTAGCCCACAATGAGCAGTTCTTC. It specifies CAWSARLAHNEQFF.

CDR3 nucleotide sequence: TGTGCCAGCAGGACCGGGACTAGCGGGAGGCAGGCCCAGTACTTC. Translation: CASRTGTSGRQAQYF. The chain couples TRBV6-5 to TRBJ2-5, with 15 nucleotides matching TRBD2. This CDR3 comprises 15 residues. Looked up from germline, CDR1 is MNHEY and CDR2 is SVGAGI. With 6 bases clipped from V and 9 bases from J, the junction kept 8 bases outside the gene matches.

The chain combines TRBV29-1 with TRBJ2-2, with a weak D call TRBD1 (5 bases). The V and J ends lost 6 bases and 3 bases respectively, with 5 bases between them. This CDR3 has 11 amino acids. Germline V CDR1 and CDR2: SQVTM, ANQGSEA. CDR3 in DNA: TGCAGCGTGGGGCACACCGGGGAGCTGTTTTTT. Translating gives CSVGHTGELFF.

This sequence joins TRBV30 and TRBJ2-1; D is ambiguous. Germline lookup yields CDR1 GTSNPN and CDR2 SVGIG (reference sequence). Trimming took off 0 bases at V and 6 bases at J, with 21 bases between the two ends. CDR3 length equals 17 residues. The CDR3 region has the DNA TGTGCCTGGAGTGTACGACGACGCGCCTGGGCCGGCAATGAGCAGTTCTTC. This codes for CAWSVRRRAWAGNEQFF.

The chain employs TRBV7-2 and TRBJ2-5, with a possible D match to TRBD2 (6 bases). The CDR3 spans 13 residues. Looked up from germline, CDR1 is SGHTA and CDR2 is FQGNSA. V gave up 1 base and J gave up 10 bases, with 13 bases separating them. The CDR3 sequence is CASSLERDSGQYF. CDR3 DNA sequence: TGTGCCAGCAGCTTAGAAAGGGACTCGGGCCAGTACTTC.

The V call is TRBV29-1, the J call TRBJ2-5; unclear D gene. V shed 1 base and J shed 5 bases, with 11 bases lying between them. The germline CDR1 and CDR2 sequences are SQVTM and ANQGSEA. The CDR3 is 13 amino acids. CDR3 residues: CSVEGSSWETQYF. As DNA, the CDR3 is TGCAGCGTTGAAGGCTCTAGTTGGGAGACCCAGTACTTC.

This clone has just a few counts. The chain links TRBV6-5 to TRBJ1-5; 9 nucleotides agree with TRBD1. CDR3 length equals 13 residues. The trim removed 7 bases at V and 9 bases at J, leaving 7 bases unmatched. The germline V gene encodes CDR1 MNHEY and CDR2 SVGAGI. CDR3 sequence: CASTRDRDGPQHF. The CDR3 nucleotides are TGTGCCAGCACCCGGGACAGGGACGGGCCCCAGCATTTT.

This clone has a handful of counts. The chain links TRBV5-1 to TRBJ1-2; 7 bases are shared with TRBD1. Germline lookup yields CDR1 SGHRS and CDR2 YFSETQ. This CDR3 region has 13 residues. V dropped 2 bases and J dropped 10; count of bases not matched to a gene: 8. CDR3 amino acids: CASSFAGGRVYTF. CDR3 DNA: TGCGCCAGCAGCTTTGCAGGGGGGCGCGTCTACACCTTC. The full variable domain, in which reference TRBV5-1 and TRBJ1-2 provide the parts outside the CDR3, is KAGVTQTPRYLIKTRGQQVTLSCSPISGHRSVSWYQQTPGQGLQFLFEYFSETQRNKGNFPGRFSGRQFSNSRSEMNVSTLELGDSALYLCASSFAGGRVYTFGSGTRLTVV.

This rearrangement joins TRBV5-1 to TRBJ2-7; perhaps TRBD1 as D (5 bases). The germline gives CDR1 SGHRS, CDR2 YFSETQ. The CDR3 has 12 residues. V lost 4 bases to trimming and J lost 6 bases, with 11 bases between them. CDR3 coding DNA: TGCGCCAGCAGCGTGACAGCCGCCGAGCAGTACTTC. Amino acids: CASSVTAAEQYF.

This clone has only a few counts. V usage is TRBV9 and J usage is TRBJ2-1, with 12 bases that match TRBD2. The germline V gene encodes CDR1 SGDLS and CDR2 YYNGEE. The ends lost 0 bases at V and 4 bases at J; junction bases unmatched: 2. This CDR3 is 16 amino acids long. This CDR3 is CASSVGLAGGYNEQFF. The CDR3 coding sequence is TGTGCCAGCAGCGTAGGGCTAGCGGGAGGGTACAATGAGCAGTTCTTC.

Concerning this clone itself: Other nucleotide sequences in the sample specify the same CDR3. The rearrangement uses TRBV2 and TRBJ1-5; perhaps TRBD1 as D (5 bases). The germline V gene has CDR1 SNHLY and CDR2 FYNNEI. This CDR3 is built from 13 residues. Trimming cost V 6 bases and J 0 bases, with 6 bases left between them. Here the CDR3 DNA reads TGTGCCAGCAGAGGGGATAGCAATCAGCCCCAGCATTTT. Amino acid sequence: CASRGDSNQPQHF.

As concerns this clone: Other DNA sequences in this specimen translate into the identical CDR3. The gene calls are TRBV29-1 and TRBJ2-5; TRBD2 matches at 9 bases. Germline-derived CDR1 and CDR2 are SQVTM and ANQGSEA. J gave up 5 bases and V 6 bases, and 7 bases lay outside the gene matches. CDR3 length equals 13 residues. CDR3 in amino acids: CSVEGLAGETQYF. The CDR3 DNA sequence: TGCAGCGTGGAGGGACTAGCAGGCGAGACCCAGTACTTC.

Only a few counts were recorded for this clone. CDR3 sequence (DNA): TGTGCCAGCAGCTTAGTACTACCATCCGGGGAGCTGTTTTTT. Protein sequence: CASSLVLPSGELFF. This chain connects TRBV7-2 to TRBJ2-2, with no clear D. This CDR3 comprises 14 residues. The germline gives CDR1 SGHTA, CDR2 FQGNSA. Trimming cost V 1 base and J 6 bases, with 9 bases left between them.

The chain uses TRBV7-3 and TRBJ1-5; the D gene is possibly TRBD1 (5 bases). Germline assignment: CDR1 SGHTA and CDR2 FQGTGA. This CDR3 region has 14 residues. Trimming left V 5 bases short and J 3 bases short, with 11 bases between. CDR3 in amino acids: CASSPTGDNQPQHF. CDR3 in DNA: TGTGCCAGCAGCCCTACGGGGGACAATCAGCCCCAGCATTTT.

V gene TRBV25-1 combines with J gene TRBJ1-2, with D maybe TRBD1 (5 bases). The CDR3 covers 16 residues. V lost 0 bases to trimming and J lost 4 bases, with 15 bases between them. Germline-derived CDR1 and CDR2 are MGHDK and SYGVNS. The CDR3 reads CASSEYLGTALYGYTF. The DNA for the CDR3 is TGTGCCAGCAGTGAATATCTAGGGACTGCACTCTATGGCTACACCTTC.

A few counts support this clone. The CDR3 nucleotides are TGCAGCGTTGAAGATCGGGGGACTAGCGGGACGGCGCAGTATTTT. Translated, it gives CSVEDRGTSGTAQYF. The chain links TRBV29-1 to TRBJ2-3; 13 nucleotides match TRBD2. This CDR3 contains 15 residues. The germline gives CDR1 SQVTM, CDR2 ANQGSEA. With V trimmed by 0 bases and J by 10 bases, 7 bases remained unmatched.

In this sample, this clone turned up once. The chain combines TRBV11-2 with TRBJ2-3; no firm D call. The V gene's germline CDR1 is SGHAT and CDR2 FQNNGV. Trimming cost V 5 bases and J 0 bases, with 3 bases left between them. The CDR3 spans 12 residues. The CDR3 nucleotides read TGTGCCAGCAGCCCAAGCACAGATACGCAGTATTTT. Translating gives CASSPSTDTQYF.

This clone was seen a few times. V is TRBV7-2 and J is TRBJ2-7, with D unresolved. The CDR3 runs to 12 residues. Trimming stripped 6 bases from V and 3 bases from J, with 9 bases between. The germline CDR1 and CDR2 sequences are SGHTA and FQGNSA. The CDR3 DNA is TGTGCCAGCAGTTTCCTGGGCTACGAGCAGTACTTC. This gives the protein CASSFLGYEQYF.

This clone has more than one count but fewer than ten. The chain employs TRBV7-2 and TRBJ2-3; no firm D call. The length of the CDR3 is 16 residues. The germline V gene has CDR1 SGHTA and CDR2 FQGNSA. Deletions cut 5 bases from V and 1 base from J, with 16 bases between. Here the CDR3 reads CASSQARLSGTDTQYF. For the CDR3, the DNA is TGTGCCAGCAGCCAAGCTCGGCTATCGGGCACAGATACGCAGTATTTT.

This clone has a handful of counts. V gene TRBV7-9 combines with J gene TRBJ2-5, with 8 bases fitting TRBD2. J gave up 1 base and V 4 bases, and 2 bases lay outside the gene matches. The CDR3 consists of 14 residues. The germline V gene encodes CDR1 SEHNR and CDR2 FQNEAQ (reference sequence). This CDR3 reads CASSYTSGQETQYF. CDR3 coding DNA: TGTGCCAGCAGCTACACTAGCGGCCAAGAGACCCAGTACTTC.

This chain links TRBV29-1 with TRBJ2-5, with a weak D call TRBD1 (6 bases). Trimming cost V 7 bases and J 0 bases, with 9 bases left between them. This CDR3 has 12 amino acids. Germline lookup yields CDR1 SQVTM and CDR2 ANQGSEA. Here the CDR3 reads CSGRTDQETQYF. In DNA form, the CDR3 reads TGCAGCGGGAGGACAGACCAAGAGACCCAGTACTTC. Filled out from reference TRBV29-1 and TRBJ2-5, the complete variable domain reads SAVISQKPSRDICQRGTSLTIQCQVDSQVTMMFWYRQQPGQSLTLIATANQGSEATYESGFVIDKFPISRPNLTFSTLTVSNMSPEDSSIYLCSGRTDQETQYFGPGTRLLVL.

The chain has TRBV29-1 and TRBJ2-5, with a possible D match to TRBD2 (6 bases). Looked up from germline, CDR1 is SQVTM and CDR2 is ANQGSEA. The CDR3 runs 11 residues. V dropped 5 bases and J dropped 5 bases, with 9 bases sitting between them. In DNA, the CDR3 is TGCAGCGTTCGGGAGTCGGAGACCCAGTACTTC. Its protein is CSVRESETQYF.

CDR3 sequence: CASSLASYSGNTIYF. CDR3 coding DNA: TGTGCCAGCAGCTTAGCCTCCTATTCTGGAAACACCATATATTTT. The gene calls are TRBV11-2 and TRBJ1-3; D uncertain. V shed 1 base and J shed 1 base, with 8 bases lying between them. The CDR3 runs 15 residues. Germline V gives CDR1 SGHAT, CDR2 FQNNGV. Complete variable domain (other parts from reference TRBV11-2 and TRBJ1-3): EAGVAQSPRYKIIEKRQSVAFWCNPISGHATLYWYQQILGQGPKLLIQFQNNGVVDDSQLPKDRFSAERLKGVDSTLKIQPAKLEDSAVYLCASSLASYSGNTIYFGEGSWLTVV.

V gene TRBV27 combines with J gene TRBJ2-6; D is perhaps TRBD1 (6 bases). The CDR3 covers 13 residues. Trimming left V 6 bases short and J 11 bases short, with 14 bases between. Germline CDR1 reads MNHEY; CDR2 reads SMNVEV (reference sequence). CDR3: CASRGWGRDVLTF. The CDR3 DNA reads as TGTGCCAGCAGAGGGTGGGGGCGCGACGTCCTGACTTTC.

CDR3 DNA sequence: TGTGCCAGCACGGTGGGGGCGCAAGAGACCCAGTACTTC. Protein sequence: CASTVGAQETQYF. V and J are TRBV25-1 and TRBJ2-5; a weak D match, TRBD1 (6 bases). The CDR3 spans 13 residues. CDR1 and CDR2 (germline): MGHDK, SYGVNS. V dropped 7 bases and J dropped 2 bases, with 11 bases sitting between them.

The V and J genes are TRBV7-6 and TRBJ2-2; a possible D gene is TRBD1 (6 bases). Germline CDR1 reads SGHVS; CDR2 reads FNYEAQ. CDR3 size: 16 residues. The V end was cut by 4 bases, the J end by 8 bases, with 20 bases between. The CDR3: CASSSIGTPAGGELFF. As DNA, the CDR3 is TGTGCCAGCAGCTCAATTGGGACACCTGCTGGGGGGGAGCTGTTTTTT.

The genes are TRBV5-4 and TRBJ1-1; D gene unclear. This CDR3 is built from 14 residues. V lost 0 bases and J 1 base, leaving 7 bases between the germline ends. The germline gives CDR1 SGHNT, CDR2 YYREEE (reference sequence). In DNA, the CDR3 is TGTGCCAGCAGCTTGGGGGTTTCGAACACTGAAGCTTTCTTT. The encoded protein is CASSLGVSNTEAFF.

This chain connects TRBV30 to TRBJ2-1, with D hard to call. Trimming took off 3 bases at V and 1 base at J, with 4 bases between the two ends. Germline CDR1 GTSNPN, CDR2 SVGIG (reference sequence). This CDR3 has 12 amino acids. The CDR3 region has the DNA TGTGCCTGGAGAGGTTCCTACAATGAGCAGTTCTTC. Protein product: CAWRGSYNEQFF.